This TCR beta chain was sequenced during a study of identical twins. Template switching introduced a universal primer site, and the cDNA bore unique molecular identifiers. TCRdb re-derived calls from the 5' RACE reads in MiXCR, one entry per CDR3 protein. The data hold about 200,000 distinct CDR3 sequences, with around 9.6% observed a single time. V dropped 4 bases and J dropped 4; count of bases not matched to a gene: 11. Germline CDR1 and CDR2: LGHNA and YSLEER. The CDR3 contains 18 residues. Notes on the study in general: Twins shared beta out-of-frame sequences in excess, but this excess was weaker.

This clonotype was found once. Antigen specificity is unknown. The receptor was isolated from a woman aged 18-29 years in good health. The chain employs TRBV4-3 and TRBJ2-5; 14 bases align to TRBD2. Sequencing used memory (CD45RO+) T cells sorted from blood. CDR3 DNA: TGCGCCAGCAGCCTCCCGGAGGCGGGACTAGCGGGAGTAGAGACCCAGTACTTC. Protein product: CASSLPEAGLAGVETQYF.